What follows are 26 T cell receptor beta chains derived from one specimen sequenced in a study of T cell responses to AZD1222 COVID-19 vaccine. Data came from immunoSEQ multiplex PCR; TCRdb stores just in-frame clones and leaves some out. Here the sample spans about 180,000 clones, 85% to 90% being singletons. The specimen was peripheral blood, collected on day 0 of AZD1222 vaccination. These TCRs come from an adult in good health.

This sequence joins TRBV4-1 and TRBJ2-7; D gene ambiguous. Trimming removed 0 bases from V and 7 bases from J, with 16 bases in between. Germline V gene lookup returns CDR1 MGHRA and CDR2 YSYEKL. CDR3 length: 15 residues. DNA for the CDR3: TGCGCCAGCAGCCAAGATGTTGGCAGACGCCGGGAGCAGTACTTC. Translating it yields CASSQDVGRRREQYF.

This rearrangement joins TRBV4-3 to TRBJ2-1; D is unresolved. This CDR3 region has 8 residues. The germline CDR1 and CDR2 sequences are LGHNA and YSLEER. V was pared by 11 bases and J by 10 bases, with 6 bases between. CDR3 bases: TGCGCCCCCAGGGAGCAGTTCTTC. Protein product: CAPREQFF.

The CDR3 nucleotides are TGTGCCAGCAGCCCTGCTTGGACAGCCAAAAACATTCAGTACTTC. Encoded protein: CASSPAWTAKNIQYF. This sequence joins TRBV7-9 and TRBJ2-4; D is unresolved. The CDR3 covers 15 residues. The V gene's germline CDR1 is SEHNR and CDR2 FQNEAQ (reference sequence). Trimming pared 5 bases from V and 0 bases from J, leaving 11 bases between.

CDR3: CASSIGVAIGNSPLHF. CDR3 bases: TGTGCCAGTAGTATTGGAGTGGCGATCGGGAATTCACCCCTCCACTTT. This chain links TRBV19 with TRBJ1-6; D is unclear. The ends were cut back, 3 bases at V and 7 bases at J, with 16 bases in the middle. Looked up from germline, CDR1 is LNHDA and CDR2 is SQIVND (reference sequence). The CDR3 runs to 16 residues.

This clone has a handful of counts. Written as DNA, the CDR3 is TGTGCCAGCAGTGACGGGCTTTACAATGAGCAGTTCTTC. It is translated as CASSDGLYNEQFF. J is TRBJ2-1 and V is TRBV6-1; D is ambiguous. The CDR3 length is 13 residues. CDR1 and CDR2 (germline): MNHNS, SASEGT. Trimming took 3 bases from V and 4 from J, leaving 7 bases between them.

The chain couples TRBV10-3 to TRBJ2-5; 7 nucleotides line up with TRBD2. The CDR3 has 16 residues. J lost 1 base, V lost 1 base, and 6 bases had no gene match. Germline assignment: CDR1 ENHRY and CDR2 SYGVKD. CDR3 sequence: CAISEFQGGLQETQYF. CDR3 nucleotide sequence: TGTGCCATCAGTGAGTTTCAGGGAGGGCTCCAAGAGACCCAGTACTTC.

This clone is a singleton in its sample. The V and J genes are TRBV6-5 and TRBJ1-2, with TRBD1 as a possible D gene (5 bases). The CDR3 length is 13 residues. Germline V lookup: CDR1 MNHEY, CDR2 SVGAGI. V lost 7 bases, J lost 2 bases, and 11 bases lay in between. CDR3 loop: CASTIGDNYGYTF. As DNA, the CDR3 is TGTGCCAGCACAATAGGGGACAACTATGGCTACACCTTC.

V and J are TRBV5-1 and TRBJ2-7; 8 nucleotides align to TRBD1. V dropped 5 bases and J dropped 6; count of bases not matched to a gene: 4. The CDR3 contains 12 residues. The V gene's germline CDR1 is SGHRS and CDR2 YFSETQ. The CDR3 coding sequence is TGCGCCAGCAGGGACAGGGCTCCCGAGCAGTACTTC. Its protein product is CASRDRAPEQYF.

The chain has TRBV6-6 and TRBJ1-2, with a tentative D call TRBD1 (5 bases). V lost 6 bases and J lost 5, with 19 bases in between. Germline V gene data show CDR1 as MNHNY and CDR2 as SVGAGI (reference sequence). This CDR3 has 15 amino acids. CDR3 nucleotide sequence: TGTGCCAGCAGACCTCACGTGGGAGGGGAATATGGCTACACCTTC. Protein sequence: CASRPHVGGEYGYTF.

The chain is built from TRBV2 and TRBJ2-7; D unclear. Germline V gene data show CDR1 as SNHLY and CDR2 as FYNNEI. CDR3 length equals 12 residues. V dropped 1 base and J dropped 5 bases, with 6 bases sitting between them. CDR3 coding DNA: TGTGCCAGCAGTGAAGACAGCGACGAGCAGTACTTC. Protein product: CASSEDSDEQYF.

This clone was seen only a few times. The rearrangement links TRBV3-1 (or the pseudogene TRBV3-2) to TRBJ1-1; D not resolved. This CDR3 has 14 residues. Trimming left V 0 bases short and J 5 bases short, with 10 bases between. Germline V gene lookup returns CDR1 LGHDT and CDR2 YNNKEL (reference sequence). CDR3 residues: CASSQENWGTEAFF. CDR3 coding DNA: TGTGCCAGCAGCCAAGAAAATTGGGGAACTGAAGCTTTCTTT.

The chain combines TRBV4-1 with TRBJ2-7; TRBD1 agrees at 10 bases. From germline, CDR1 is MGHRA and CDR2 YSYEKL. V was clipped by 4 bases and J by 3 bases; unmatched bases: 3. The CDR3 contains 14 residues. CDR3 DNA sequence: TGCGCCAGCAGCCTGGGACAGGGGAACTACGAGCAGTACTTC. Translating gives CASSLGQGNYEQYF.

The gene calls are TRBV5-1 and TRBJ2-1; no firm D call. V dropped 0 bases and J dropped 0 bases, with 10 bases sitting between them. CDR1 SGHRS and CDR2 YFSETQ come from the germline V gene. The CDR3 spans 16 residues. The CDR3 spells CASSLAESGSYNEQFF. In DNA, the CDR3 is TGCGCCAGCAGCTTGGCCGAGTCGGGCTCCTACAATGAGCAGTTCTTC.

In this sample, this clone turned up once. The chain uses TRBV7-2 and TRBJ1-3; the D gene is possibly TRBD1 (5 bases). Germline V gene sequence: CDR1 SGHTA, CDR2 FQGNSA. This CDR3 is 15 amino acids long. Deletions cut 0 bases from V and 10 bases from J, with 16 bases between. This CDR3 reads CASSLALRPEGTIYF. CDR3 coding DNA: TGTGCCAGCAGCTTAGCCCTGAGACCTGAGGGGACCATATATTTT. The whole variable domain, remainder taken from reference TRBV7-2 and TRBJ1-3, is GAGVSQSPSNKVTEKGKDVELRCDPISGHTALYWYRQSLGQGLEFLIYFQGNSAPDKSGLPSDRFSAERTGGSVSTLTIQRTQQEDSAVYLCASSLALRPEGTIYFGEGSWLTVV.

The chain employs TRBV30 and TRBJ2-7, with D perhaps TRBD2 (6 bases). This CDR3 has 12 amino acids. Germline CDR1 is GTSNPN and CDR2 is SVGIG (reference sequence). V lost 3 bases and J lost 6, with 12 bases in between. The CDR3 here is CAWSEEGLEQYF. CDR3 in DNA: TGTGCCTGGAGCGAAGAGGGACTCGAGCAGTACTTC.

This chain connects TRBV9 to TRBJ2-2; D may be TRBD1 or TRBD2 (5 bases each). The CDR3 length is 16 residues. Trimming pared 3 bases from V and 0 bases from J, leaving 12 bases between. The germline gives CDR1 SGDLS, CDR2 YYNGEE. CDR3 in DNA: TGTGCCAGCAGCGCCCGGGACGGCGCGAACACCGGGGAGCTGTTTTTT. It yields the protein CASSARDGANTGELFF.

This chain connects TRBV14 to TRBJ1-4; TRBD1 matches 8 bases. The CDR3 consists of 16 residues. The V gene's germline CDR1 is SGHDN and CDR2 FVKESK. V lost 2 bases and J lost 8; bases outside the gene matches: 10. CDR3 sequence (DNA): TGTGCCAGCAGCCAACCCCAGGGGGCACTCGGAGAAAAACTGTTTTTT. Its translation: CASSQPQGALGEKLFF. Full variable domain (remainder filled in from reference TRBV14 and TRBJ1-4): EAGVTQFPSHSVIEKGQTVTLRCDPISGHDNLYWYRRVMGKEIKFLLHFVKESKQDESGMPNNRFLAERTGGTYSTLKVQPAELEDSGVYFCASSQPQGALGEKLFFGSGTQLSVL.

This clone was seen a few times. The CDR3 DNA reads TGTGCCAGCTCACCGCCGGGACAGCTAAGCTCCTACGAGCAGTACTTC. Protein product: CASSPPGQLSSYEQYF. The chain has TRBV18 and TRBJ2-7; 7 bases align to TRBD1. The CDR3 totals 16 residues. Germline V gene data show CDR1 as KGHSH and CDR2 as LQKENI. J was trimmed by 0 bases and V by 3 bases; bases with no gene match: 8.

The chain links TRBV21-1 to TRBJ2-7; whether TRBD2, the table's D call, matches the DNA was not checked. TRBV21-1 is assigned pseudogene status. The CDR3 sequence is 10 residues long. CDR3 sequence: CASSPYEQYF. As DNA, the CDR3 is TGTGCCAGCAGCCCTTACGAGCAGTACTTC.

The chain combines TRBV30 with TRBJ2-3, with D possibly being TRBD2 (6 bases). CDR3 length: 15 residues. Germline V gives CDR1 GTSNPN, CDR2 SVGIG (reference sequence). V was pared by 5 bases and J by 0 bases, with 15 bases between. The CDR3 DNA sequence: TGTGCCTGGCAGTCCTGGAGGGGAAGCACAGATACGCAGTATTTT. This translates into CAWQSWRGSTDTQYF. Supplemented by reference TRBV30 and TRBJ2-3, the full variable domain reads SQTIHQWPATLVQPVGSPLSLECTVEGTSNPNLYWYRQAAGRGLQLLFYSVGIGQISSEVPQNLSASRPQDRQFILSSKKLLLSDSGFYLCAWQSWRGSTDTQYFGPGTRLTVL.

The CDR3 sequence is CASIQGHGTGELFF. CDR3 sequence (DNA): TGTGCCAGTATACAGGGACACGGGACTGGGGAGCTGTTTTTT. The chain is built from TRBV19 and TRBJ2-2; D may correspond to TRBD1 or TRBD2 (6 bases each). The germline V gene has CDR1 LNHDA and CDR2 SQIVND (reference sequence). The CDR3 contains 14 residues. Trimming shortened V by 7 bases and J by 8 bases, and 17 bases separated the two germline ends.

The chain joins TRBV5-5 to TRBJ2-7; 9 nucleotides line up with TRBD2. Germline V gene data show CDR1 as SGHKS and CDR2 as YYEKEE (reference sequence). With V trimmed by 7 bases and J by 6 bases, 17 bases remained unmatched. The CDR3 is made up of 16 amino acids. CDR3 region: CASSHNPGLALFEQYF. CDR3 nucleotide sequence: TGTGCCAGCTCTCACAACCCGGGACTAGCTCTGTTCGAGCAGTACTTC. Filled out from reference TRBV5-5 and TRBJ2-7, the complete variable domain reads DAGVTQSPTHLIKTRGQQVTLRCSPISGHKSVSWYQQVLGQGPQFIFQYYEKEERGRGNFPDRFSARQFPNYSSELNVNALLLGDSALYLCASSHNPGLALFEQYFGPGTRLTVT.

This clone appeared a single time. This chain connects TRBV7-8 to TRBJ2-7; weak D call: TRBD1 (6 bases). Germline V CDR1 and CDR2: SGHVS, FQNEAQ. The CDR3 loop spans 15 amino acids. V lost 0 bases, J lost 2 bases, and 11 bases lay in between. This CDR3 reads CASSLATGQAYEQYF. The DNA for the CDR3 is TGTGCCAGCAGCTTAGCAACAGGGCAGGCCTACGAGCAGTACTTC.

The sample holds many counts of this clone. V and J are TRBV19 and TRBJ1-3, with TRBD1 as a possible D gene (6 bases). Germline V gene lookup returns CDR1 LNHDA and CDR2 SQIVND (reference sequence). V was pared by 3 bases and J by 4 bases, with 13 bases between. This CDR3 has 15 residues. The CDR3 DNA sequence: TGTGCCAGTAGTATGCAGGGGATGCGAGGAAACACCATATATTTT. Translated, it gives CASSMQGMRGNTIYF.

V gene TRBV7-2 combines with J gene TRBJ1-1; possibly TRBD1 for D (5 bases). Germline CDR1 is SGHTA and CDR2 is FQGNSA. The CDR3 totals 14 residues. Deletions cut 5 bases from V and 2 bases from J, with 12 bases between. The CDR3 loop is CASSAVRTNTEAFF. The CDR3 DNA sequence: TGTGCCAGCAGCGCGGTACGGACAAACACTGAAGCTTTCTTT.

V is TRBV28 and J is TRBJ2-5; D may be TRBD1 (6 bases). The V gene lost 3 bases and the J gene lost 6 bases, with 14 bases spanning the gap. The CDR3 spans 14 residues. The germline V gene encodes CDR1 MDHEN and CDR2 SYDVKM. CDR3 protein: CASSFLAGVKTQYF. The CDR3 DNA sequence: TGTGCCAGCAGTTTTCTTGCAGGGGTTAAGACCCAGTACTTC.